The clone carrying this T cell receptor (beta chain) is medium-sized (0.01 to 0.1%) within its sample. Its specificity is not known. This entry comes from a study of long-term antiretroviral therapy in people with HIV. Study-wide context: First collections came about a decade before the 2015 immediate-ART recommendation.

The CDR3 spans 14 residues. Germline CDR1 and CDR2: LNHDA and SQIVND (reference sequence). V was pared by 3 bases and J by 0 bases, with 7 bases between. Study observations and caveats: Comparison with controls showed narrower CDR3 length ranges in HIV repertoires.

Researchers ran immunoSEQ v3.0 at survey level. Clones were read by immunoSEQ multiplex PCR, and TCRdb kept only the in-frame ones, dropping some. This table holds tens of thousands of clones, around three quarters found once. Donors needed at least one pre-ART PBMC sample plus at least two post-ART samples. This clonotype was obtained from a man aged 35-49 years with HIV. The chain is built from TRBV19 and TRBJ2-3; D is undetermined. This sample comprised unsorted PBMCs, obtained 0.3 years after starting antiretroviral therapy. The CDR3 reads CASSIVGSTDTQYF. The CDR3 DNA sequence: TGTGCCAGTAGTATCGTCGGCAGCACAGATACGCAGTATTTT. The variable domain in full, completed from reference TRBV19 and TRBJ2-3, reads DGGITQSPKYLFRKEGQNVTLSCEQNLNHDAMYWYRQDPGQGLRLIYYSQIVNDFQKGDIAEGYSVSREKKESFPLTVTSAQKNPTAFYLCASSIVGSTDTQYFGPGTRLTVL.